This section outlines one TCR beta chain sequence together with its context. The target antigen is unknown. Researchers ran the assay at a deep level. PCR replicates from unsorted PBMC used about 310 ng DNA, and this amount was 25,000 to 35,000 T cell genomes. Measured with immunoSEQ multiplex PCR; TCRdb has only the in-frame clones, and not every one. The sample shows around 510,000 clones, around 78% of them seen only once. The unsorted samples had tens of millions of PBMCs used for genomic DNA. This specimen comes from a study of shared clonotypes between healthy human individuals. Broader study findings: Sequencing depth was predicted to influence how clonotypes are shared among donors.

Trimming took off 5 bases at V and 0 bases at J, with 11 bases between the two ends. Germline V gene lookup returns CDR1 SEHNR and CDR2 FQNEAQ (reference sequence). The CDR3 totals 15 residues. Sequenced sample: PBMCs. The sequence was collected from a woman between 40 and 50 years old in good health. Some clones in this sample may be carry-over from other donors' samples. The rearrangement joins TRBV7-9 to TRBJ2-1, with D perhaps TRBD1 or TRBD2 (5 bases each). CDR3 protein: CASSEGPSSYNEQFF. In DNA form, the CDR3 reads TGTGCCAGCAGCGAGGGACCCAGCTCCTACAATGAGCAGTTCTTC.